These 20 T cell receptor beta chains were all obtained from the same sample, sequenced in a study of identical twins. TCRdb passed the 5' RACE reads through MiXCR, listing each CDR3 protein once. The sample holds about 690,000 distinct CDR3 sequences; over 20% are singletons and the top ten take more than 4%. This sample also appeared in a second study, on T cells expressing NK-cell markers.

The sequencing input was PBMCs. The receptors were sampled from a woman aged 18-29 years in good health.

This chain uses TRBV7-2 with TRBJ2-7; the D is unclear. Trimming removed 4 bases at V and 1 base at J, with 11 bases between. The CDR3 is 14 residues long. The germline CDR1 and CDR2 sequences are SGHTA and FQGNSA. The CDR3 protein is CASSWYNPSYEQYF. The CDR3 nucleotides read TGTGCCAGCAGCTGGTATAACCCTTCCTACGAGCAGTACTTC.

This chain connects TRBV6-1 to TRBJ2-1, with 12 positions matching TRBD2. V was pared by 6 bases and J by 6 bases, with 9 bases of the junction left unmatched. CDR1 is MNHNS and CDR2 is SASEGT in the germline V gene. The CDR3 totals 16 residues. CDR3 bases: TGTGCCAGCAGGACCTGGGGACTAGCGGGCCGCAATGAGCAGTTCTTC. It yields the protein CASRTWGLAGRNEQFF.

The rearrangement links TRBV12-3 or TRBV12-4 to TRBJ1-5, with D perhaps TRBD1 (6 bases). The CDR3 has 14 residues. V was trimmed by 6 bases and J by 9 bases, leaving 18 bases between them. The CDR3 region is CASSLTRGGVPQHF. CDR3 DNA sequence: TGTGCCAGCAGCCTTACGAGGGGGGGGGTGCCCCAGCATTTT.

The chain combines TRBV10-3 with TRBJ2-7, with D possibly matching TRBD1 (5 bases). Germline V gives CDR1 ENHRY, CDR2 SYGVKD. Trimming cost V 0 bases and J 3 bases, with 15 bases left between them. The CDR3 runs 16 residues. CDR3 sequence: CAISESVVGPFYEQYF. CDR3 DNA sequence: TGTGCCATCAGTGAGTCTGTTGTGGGGCCTTTCTACGAGCAGTACTTC.

This clonotype came up a few times. V is TRBV6-2 or TRBV6-3 and J is TRBJ2-1; possibly TRBD2 for D (6 bases). V was shortened by 5 bases and J by 0 bases, with 11 bases between the two germline ends. CDR3 length: 15 residues. In germline, CDR1 is MNHEY, CDR2 SVGEGT. The CDR3 region is CASSRSSASYNEQFF. For the CDR3, the DNA is TGTGCCAGCAGTCGGTCTAGCGCCTCCTACAATGAGCAGTTCTTC.

V is TRBV11-2 and J is TRBJ2-2, with TRBD2 as a possible D gene (5 bases). Looked up from germline, CDR1 is SGHAT and CDR2 is FQNNGV. This CDR3 contains 14 residues. V was shortened by 2 bases and J by 5 bases, with 9 bases between the two germline ends. The chain's CDR3 is CASSLSLATGELFF. For the CDR3, the DNA is TGTGCCAGCAGCTTAAGTCTAGCTACCGGGGAGCTGTTTTTT.

Notes on this clonotype: The junction and the germline gene differ at one end; a read error may be behind it. The chain employs TRBV10-3 and TRBJ2-2; D might be TRBD1 (6 bases). The CDR3 has 16 residues. Germline V lookup: CDR1 ENHRY, CDR2 SYGVKD. In DNA form, the CDR3 reads TGTGCCATCAGTGGTCCGGGACAAGCGAACACCGGGGAGCTGGTTTTT. Protein: CAISGPGQANTGELVF.

This sequence joins TRBV5-1 and TRBJ2-7; tentatively, D is TRBD2 (6 bases). V shed 1 base and J shed 0 bases, with 11 bases lying between them. CDR3 length equals 15 residues. Germline V gene sequence: CDR1 SGHRS, CDR2 YFSETQ. This chain's CDR3 is CASSLPRENSYEQYF. In nucleotides, the CDR3 is TGCGCCAGCAGCTTGCCCCGGGAGAACTCCTACGAGCAGTACTTC.

The chain employs TRBV3-1 and TRBJ2-2; 7 bases map to TRBD2. With V trimmed by 11 bases and J by 4 bases, 10 bases remained unmatched. CDR3 length: 14 amino acids. From germline, CDR1 is LGHDT and CDR2 YNNKEL (reference sequence). CDR3 residues: CASSRGEGTGELFF. The CDR3 region has the DNA TGTGCCTCCAGCCGAGGGGAGGGCACCGGGGAGCTGTTTTTT.

This clonotype has only a few counts. This sequence joins TRBV27 and TRBJ2-5; D ambiguous. The length of the CDR3 is 14 residues. Trimming cost V 3 bases and J 2 bases, with 10 bases left between them. Germline-derived CDR1 and CDR2 are MNHEY and SMNVEV (reference sequence). The CDR3 bases are TGTGCCAGCAGTTTCCTCCTGGGACAAGAGACCCAGTACTTC. Amino acids: CASSFLLGQETQYF.

Points on this clonotype: An end of the junction differs from the germline gene, which may be a read error. V gene TRBV6-2 or TRBV6-3 combines with J gene TRBJ2-7, with 8 bases identical to TRBD2. The CDR3 covers 14 residues. The germline V gene encodes CDR1 MNHEY and CDR2 SVGEGT. The CDR3, as DNA: TGTGCCGGCAGCGGGAGTAATTCCAACTACGAGCAGTACTTC. Residues: CAGSGSNSNYEQYF.

There are many counts of this clonotype. This chain connects TRBV12-3 or TRBV12-4 to TRBJ2-2; D is uncertain. This CDR3 comprises 14 residues. Trimming shortened V by 6 bases and J by 4 bases, and 12 bases separated the two germline ends. The CDR3 loop is CASSSASGTGELFF. As DNA, the CDR3 is TGTGCCAGCAGCAGCGCTTCGGGCACCGGGGAGCTGTTTTTT.

The V and J genes are TRBV20-1 and TRBJ1-1, with 10 bases lining up with TRBD1. CDR1 and CDR2 (germline): DFQATT, SNEGSKA (reference sequence). The CDR3 has 13 residues. The V gene end was trimmed by 5 bases and the J gene end by 5 bases; junction bases not matched to a gene: 5. The DNA of the CDR3 is TGCAGTGCTCTCCGGGACAGGGGAACTGAAGCTTTCTTT. As protein: CSALRDRGTEAFF.

CDR3 coding DNA: TGCGCCACCACCGCTGGCAATGAGCAGTTCTTC. It specifies CATTAGNEQFF. The genes are TRBV5-1 and TRBJ2-1; D is ambiguous. Germline CDR1 is SGHRS and CDR2 is YFSETQ. The CDR3 sequence is 11 residues long. Trimming removed 9 bases at V and 6 bases at J, with 10 bases between.

This clonotype has just a few counts. This chain uses TRBV6-1 with TRBJ2-7, with TRBD1 matching 9 bases. This CDR3 region has 14 residues. The ends lost 8 bases at V and 5 bases at J; junction bases unmatched: 10. Germline V gene lookup returns CDR1 MNHNS and CDR2 SASEGT. The CDR3 sequence is CASGRDRAYNEQYF. CDR3 nucleotide sequence: TGTGCCAGCGGCCGGGACAGGGCCTATAACGAGCAGTACTTC.

This clonotype was observed a few times. V usage is TRBV6-5 and J usage is TRBJ1-6; TRBD1 aligns across 9 bases. The CDR3 is made up of 15 amino acids. Germline V gene sequence: CDR1 MNHEY, CDR2 SVGAGI. V was pared by 0 bases and J by 7 bases, with 1 base of the junction left unmatched. The CDR3 region is CASSYSGTGNSPLHF. CDR3 nucleotide sequence: TGTGCCAGCAGTTACTCGGGGACAGGGAATTCACCCCTCCACTTT.

The chain combines TRBV12-3 or TRBV12-4 with TRBJ2-2; weak D call: TRBD2 (5 bases). The V and J ends lost 3 bases and 5 bases respectively, with 13 bases between them. The CDR3 is made up of 15 amino acids. The CDR3 DNA is TGTGCCAGCAGTTTCTTTCTAGCAGGTACCGGGGAGCTGTTTTTT. It codes for CASSFFLAGTGELFF.

This clonotype is medium-sized (0.01 to 0.1%) within its sample. This chain joins TRBV12-3 or TRBV12-4 and TRBJ1-3; unclear D gene. This CDR3 has 15 residues. V lost 5 bases, J lost 1 base, and 12 bases lay in between. CDR3 nucleotide sequence: TGTGCCAGCAGTACCCGTGGGGTGTCTGGAAACACCATATATTTT. It is translated as CASSTRGVSGNTIYF.

The J gene is TRBJ2-2, the V gene TRBV7-8; 9 bases align to TRBD2. The CDR3 spans 17 residues. V trimming: 5 bases; J trimming: 3 bases; junction bases outside the gene matches: 10. The germline gives CDR1 SGHVS, CDR2 FQNEAQ. As DNA, the CDR3 is TGTGCCAGCAGCCTTATTAGCGGGAGTCCACACACCGGGGAGCTGTTTTTT. This codes for CASSLISGSPHTGELFF.

In this sample, this clonotype turned up a few times. The chain is built from TRBV20-1 and TRBJ2-7, with D unclear. Trimming pared 3 bases from V and 1 base from J, leaving 13 bases between. Germline V gene data show CDR1 as DFQATT and CDR2 as SNEGSKA (reference sequence). The CDR3 sequence is 14 residues long. CDR3 DNA: TGCAGTGCTAGTTCGTTCTCCAATTCCTACGAGCAGTACTTC. Translated, it gives CSASSFSNSYEQYF.